A single sample gave rise to the 20 T cell receptor beta chains below, sequenced in a study of blood T cell repertoires in COVID-19. The table came from immunoSEQ multiplex PCR; TCRdb's copy has only in-frame clones and leaves some out. Among 90,000 or so clones listed, about nine tenths were seen once. The sequenced material came from peripheral blood. The receptors were gathered from a woman in her sixties or seventies with acute or convalescent COVID-19.

V is TRBV14 and J is TRBJ2-1; 9 nucleotides align to TRBD2. Germline assignment: CDR1 SGHDN and CDR2 FVKESK. With 6 bases clipped from V and 7 bases from J, the junction kept 10 bases outside the gene matches. The CDR3 runs 15 residues. The CDR3 DNA sequence: TGTGCCAGCAGTCCCCTTAGCGGGAGACCAAATGAGCAGTTCTTC. Translated: CASSPLSGRPNEQFF.

A note on this clone: The sample carries other DNA sequences with the same CDR3. The chain couples TRBV28 to TRBJ1-6, with TRBD1 as a possible D gene (5 bases). The CDR3 extends over 12 amino acids. Trimming shortened V by 6 bases and J by 7 bases, and 7 bases separated the two germline ends. Germline CDR1 and CDR2: MDHEN and SYDVKM. The chain's CDR3 is CASSQGNSPLHF. The CDR3 DNA reads TGTGCCAGCAGCCAGGGAAATTCACCCCTCCACTTT.

This CDR3 reads CASSSLPLPTDYGYTF. Written as DNA, the CDR3 is TGTGCCAGCAGCTCCCTACCGCTCCCAACAGATTATGGCTACACCTTC. The chain carries TRBV5-6 and TRBJ1-2; D not certain. This CDR3 is 16 amino acids long. V was cut by 3 bases and J by 5 bases, with 20 bases left in between. Germline V CDR1 and CDR2: SGHDT, YYEEEE.

V usage is TRBV5-1 and J usage is TRBJ2-5, with TRBD2 identical over 7 bases. The CDR3 has 13 residues. V lost 4 bases, J lost 7 bases, and 7 bases stayed unmatched. Germline assignment: CDR1 SGHRS and CDR2 YFSETQ. The CDR3 sequence is CASSREALGTQYF. The CDR3 DNA sequence: TGCGCCAGCAGCCGGGAGGCCCTAGGGACCCAGTACTTC.

This chain links TRBV2 with TRBJ2-1; TRBD1 might be the D (6 bases). V dropped 7 bases and J dropped 7 bases, with 20 bases sitting between them. This CDR3 is 15 amino acids long. Germline V CDR1 and CDR2: SNHLY, FYNNEI. CDR3 protein: CASKVLGTGWNEQFF. The CDR3 nucleotides read TGTGCCAGCAAGGTACTCGGAACAGGGTGGAATGAGCAGTTCTTC.

This rearrangement joins TRBV7-9 to TRBJ2-3; perhaps TRBD1 as D (6 bases). Trimming took off 4 bases at V and 6 bases at J, with 17 bases between the two ends. The CDR3 loop spans 15 amino acids. Germline V CDR1 and CDR2: SEHNR, FQNEAQ (reference sequence). This CDR3 is CASSSLGERGDTQYF. The CDR3 region has the DNA TGTGCCAGCAGCTCACTCGGTGAGAGGGGGGATACGCAGTATTTT. Based on the CDR3 plus reference TRBV7-9 and TRBJ2-3, the full variable domain is DTGVSQNPRHKITKRGQNVTFRCDPISEHNRLYWYRQTLGQGPEFLTYFQNEAQLEKSRLLSDRFSAERPKGSFSTLEIQRTEQGDSAMYLCASSSLGERGDTQYFGPGTRLTVL.

This chain links TRBV5-4 with TRBJ2-1, with a weak D call TRBD2 (5 bases). The CDR3 loop spans 13 amino acids. Germline assignment: CDR1 SGHNT and CDR2 YYREEE (reference sequence). V was clipped by 3 bases and J by 4 bases, with 8 bases between them. DNA for the CDR3: TGTGCCAGCAGCTCCCGGGATTACAATGAGCAGTTCTTC. Its translation is CASSSRDYNEQFF. The variable domain in full, completed from reference TRBV5-4 and TRBJ2-1, reads ETGVTQSPTHLIKTRGQQVTLRCSSQSGHNTVSWYQQALGQGPQFIFQYYREEENGRGNFPPRFSGLQFPNYSSELNVNALELDDSALYLCASSSRDYNEQFFGPGTRLTVL.

This rearrangement joins TRBV5-1 to TRBJ2-7; D is ambiguous. The CDR3 consists of 12 residues. The germline gives CDR1 SGHRS, CDR2 YFSETQ. V lost 4 bases, J lost 2 bases, and 7 bases lay in between. CDR3 sequence: CASSEEPYEQYF. DNA for the CDR3: TGCGCCAGCAGCGAAGAGCCCTACGAGCAGTACTTC.

This clone occurred once. CDR3 sequence: CASSPEQGTVGYTF. CDR3 coding DNA: TGTGCCAGCAGCCCGGAACAGGGGACGGTTGGCTACACCTTC. V gene TRBV7-9 combines with J gene TRBJ1-2; TRBD1 matches 7 bases. The V gene end was trimmed by 5 bases and the J gene end by 7 bases; junction bases not matched to a gene: 10. CDR1 and CDR2 (germline): SEHNR, FQNEAQ (reference sequence). This CDR3 contains 14 residues.

The chain recombines TRBV14 with TRBJ2-1, with 8 bases aligning to TRBD2. With V trimmed by 1 base and J by 1 base, 3 bases remained unmatched. The germline V gene encodes CDR1 SGHDN and CDR2 FVKESK. CDR3 length equals 16 residues. The CDR3 coding sequence is TGTGCCAGCAGCCAAGTTGCGGGAGGATCCTACAATGAGCAGTTCTTC. It specifies CASSQVAGGSYNEQFF.

This chain uses TRBV2 with TRBJ2-5; D uncertain. V was cut by 0 bases and J by 7 bases, with 9 bases left in between. Germline CDR1 is SNHLY and CDR2 is FYNNEI. The CDR3 is made up of 13 amino acids. The CDR3 is CASSEALIGTQYF. DNA of the CDR3: TGTGCCAGCAGTGAAGCGCTTATCGGGACCCAGTACTTC.

The J gene is TRBJ2-1, the V gene TRBV6-5; no definite D call. The CDR3 runs 15 residues. Per germline, CDR1 MNHEY and CDR2 SVGAGI. The V and J ends lost 0 bases and 0 bases respectively, with 6 bases between them. The CDR3 DNA reads as TGTGCCAGCAGTTACTCGGCCCGCTCCTACAATGAGCAGTTCTTC. This codes for CASSYSARSYNEQFF.

The CDR3 loop is CASREQGAGTEAFF. CDR3 bases: TGTGCCAGCAGGGAACAGGGGGCAGGCACTGAAGCTTTCTTT. The chain joins TRBV2 to TRBJ1-1, with 9 bases that match TRBD1. J gave up 4 bases and V 6 bases, and 6 bases lay outside the gene matches. The CDR3 is 14 amino acids. Germline V gene data show CDR1 as SNHLY and CDR2 as FYNNEI.

The gene calls are TRBV18 and TRBJ2-7, with 9 bases identical to TRBD1. CDR1 and CDR2 (germline): KGHSH, LQKENI. Trimming took 7 bases from V and 4 from J; bases not matched to a gene: 14. The CDR3 length is 16 residues. As DNA, the CDR3 is TGTGCCAGCTGCCCGATTTCCGGGACAGGGTCTTACGAGCAGTACTTC. Amino acids: CASCPISGTGSYEQYF.

The chain uses TRBV4-1 and TRBJ2-7, with D hard to call. Looked up from germline, CDR1 is MGHRA and CDR2 is YSYEKL. Trimming cost V 2 bases and J 2 bases, with 19 bases left between them. The length of the CDR3 is 17 residues. CDR3 in amino acids: CASSQNAPGLDTYEQYV. CDR3 nucleotides: TGCGCCAGCAGCCAAAATGCGCCGGGTCTAGATACCTACGAGCAGTACGTC.

The chain recombines TRBV6-4 with TRBJ2-6; TRBD2 might be the D (5 bases). Trimming cost V 4 bases and J 0 bases, with 7 bases left between them. Per the germline V gene, CDR1 is MRHNA and CDR2 is SNTAGT. CDR3 length: 15 residues. CDR3: CASSVGDSGANVLTF. CDR3 bases: TGTGCCAGCAGTGTGGGAGACTCTGGGGCCAACGTCCTGACTTTC.

The chain joins TRBV6-5 to TRBJ1-1; 8 bases line up with TRBD1. The CDR3 spans 15 residues. CDR1 is MNHEY and CDR2 is SVGAGI in the germline V gene. After removal of 10 bases from V and 4 bases from J, the junction contained 14 bases not matched to a gene. In DNA, the CDR3 is TGTGCCACGGGAGACAGGGGCCCGTTGTTCACTGAAGCTTTCTTT. Amino acid sequence: CATGDRGPLFTEAFF.

The CDR3 spells CASRRTSGSYEQYF. CDR3 coding DNA: TGTGCCAGTAGACGGACTAGCGGGAGTTACGAGCAGTACTTC. The chain carries TRBV28 and TRBJ2-7, with 13 bases identical to TRBD2. There are 14 residues in the CDR3. The V gene end was trimmed by 9 bases and the J gene end by 4 bases; junction bases not matched to a gene: 6. Germline V gives CDR1 MDHEN, CDR2 SYDVKM.

CDR3 region: CASSLDRVGEQYV. CDR3 coding DNA: TGTGCCAGCAGCCTGGACAGGGTGGGTGAGCAGTACGTC. The chain recombines TRBV7-9 with TRBJ2-7; 8 nucleotides agree with TRBD1. There are 13 residues in the CDR3. Germline trimming cut 5 bases from V and 7 bases from J; bases unmatched to any gene: 7. CDR1 is SEHNR, CDR2 FQNEAQ, per germline (reference sequence).

In its sample, this clone was seen once. This chain connects TRBV28 to TRBJ1-4; 9 nucleotides agree with TRBD1. The J segment lost 8 bases and the V segment lost 5 bases, leaving 9 bases of the junction unmatched. The CDR3 length is 15 residues. CDR1 MDHEN and CDR2 SYDVKM come from the germline V gene. The chain's CDR3 is CASSPAGTGLEKLFF. DNA of the CDR3: TGTGCCAGCAGTCCAGCCGGGACAGGGCTAGAAAAACTGTTTTTT.